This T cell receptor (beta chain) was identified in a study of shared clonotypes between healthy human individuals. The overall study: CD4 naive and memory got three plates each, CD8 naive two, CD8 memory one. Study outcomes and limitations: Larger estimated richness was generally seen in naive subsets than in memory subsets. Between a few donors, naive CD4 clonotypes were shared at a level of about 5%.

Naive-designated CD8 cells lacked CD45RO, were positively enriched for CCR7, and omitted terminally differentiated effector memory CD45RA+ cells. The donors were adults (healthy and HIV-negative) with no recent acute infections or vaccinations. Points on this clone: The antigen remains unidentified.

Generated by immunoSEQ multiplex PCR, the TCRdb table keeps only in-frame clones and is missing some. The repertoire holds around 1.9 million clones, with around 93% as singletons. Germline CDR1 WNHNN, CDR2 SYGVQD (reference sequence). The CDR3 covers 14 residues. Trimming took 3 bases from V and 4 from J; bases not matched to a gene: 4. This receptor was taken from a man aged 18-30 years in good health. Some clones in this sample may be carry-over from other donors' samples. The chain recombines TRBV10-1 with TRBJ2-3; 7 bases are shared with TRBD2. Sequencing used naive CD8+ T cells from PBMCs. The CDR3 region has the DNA TGCGCCAGCAGTGATGAGCGGGATTCAGATACGCAGTATTTT. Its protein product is CASSDERDSDTQYF.